This TCR beta chain is from a study of shared clonotypes between healthy human individuals. Findings of the study overall: Represented diversity, genetic and exposure-history alike, was limited by few donors.

As for this clone: Its antigen remains unidentified.

Germline V gene data show CDR1 as SGDLS and CDR2 as YYNGEE. The CDR3 has 11 amino acids. V was shortened by 2 bases and J by 8 bases, with 7 bases between the two germline ends. The investigators split CD4+ cells into a CD45RA+ naive subset and a CD45RA-negative memory subset. For each subset, genomic DNA was distributed in equal portions over several immunoSEQ plates. Data came from immunoSEQ multiplex PCR; TCRdb stores just in-frame clones and leaves some out. Of about 1.5 million clones listed, under 99% are singletons. The TCR originated in a man between 25 and 39 years old in good health. Specimen: naive CD4+ T cells sorted from blood. Subset in this sample: CD45RA+ positively selected. The chain recombines TRBV9 with TRBJ2-5; no reliable D call. The CDR3 reads CASSVGSTQYF. The CDR3 DNA follows: TGTGCCAGCAGCGTCGGGTCCACCCAGTACTTC.